What follows are 3 T cell receptor beta chains derived from one specimen sequenced in a study of T cell changes during pregnancy in multiple sclerosis. Assay used: immunoSEQ multiplex PCR; TCRdb lists only in-frame clones, some missing. The table records 95,000 to 150,000 clones, approximately 93% of them present only once. Material: peripheral blood, obtained before pregnancy. These receptors were taken from a female donor with multiple sclerosis, enrolled in a pregnancy study.

This rearrangement joins TRBV2 to TRBJ2-1, with 10 positions matching TRBD2. V lost 8 bases and J lost 8; bases outside the gene matches: 6. CDR1 SNHLY and CDR2 FYNNEI come from the germline V gene. CDR3 size: 13 residues. Here the CDR3 DNA reads TGTGCCAGCGGGCTAGCGGGAGACTATGAGCAGTTCTTC. It is translated as CASGLAGDYEQFF.

V and J are TRBV5-1 and TRBJ1-1; D is perhaps TRBD1 (6 bases). With 3 bases removed from V and 1 base from J, the gap between germline ends came to 10 bases. The CDR3 is made up of 14 amino acids. The V gene's germline CDR1 is SGHRS and CDR2 YFSETQ. The CDR3 sequence is CASSSDRKNTEAFF. Written as DNA, the CDR3 is TGCGCCAGCAGCTCAGACAGGAAGAACACTGAAGCTTTCTTT.

The chain couples TRBV5-4 to TRBJ2-5; 8 nucleotides line up with TRBD1. V trimming: 4 bases; J trimming: 5 bases; junction bases outside the gene matches: 10. The germline V gene has CDR1 SGHNT and CDR2 YYREEE (reference sequence). This CDR3 contains 15 residues. The CDR3 DNA follows: TGTGCCAGCAGCCCTGGACAGGGAATTGCCGAGACCCAGTACTTC. Its protein is CASSPGQGIAETQYF.